The 29 T cell receptor beta chains below all came from one sample that was sequenced in a study of T cells in Graves' hyperthyroidism and ophthalmopathy (dated by TCRdb to between 2018 and 2021). Libraries were constructed by multiplex PCR. Sequencing used an Illumina HiSeq 2000. The TCR beta CDR3 regions were amplified from the RNA transcripts. The TCR CDR3 was subjected to a first round of RT-PCR using the HTBI primer set and the Qiagen OneStep RT-PCR kit. Using fastp at Q25 and MiXCR, TCRdb reprocessed the public reads and kept productive beta chains. Entries that share a CDR3 protein sequence are merged under the most common genes and DNA. Present in this sample are 660,000 or so distinct CDR3 sequences, around 21% of which were seen just once. The ten largest make up 34% of the sample. Input material: blood. These receptors were taken from a man younger than 45 with Graves' ophthalmopathy.

This clonotype was seen many times. This chain uses TRBV11-2 with TRBJ1-4; 7 nucleotides line up with TRBD1. The CDR3 contains 14 residues. The V gene's germline CDR1 is SGHAT and CDR2 FQNNGV. V lost 4 bases to trimming and J lost 7 bases; unmatched junction nucleotides: 6. CDR3 in amino acids: CASSYDRVGEKLFF. CDR3 bases: TGTGCCAGCAGCTATGACAGGGTTGGTGAAAAACTGTTTTTT.

In its sample, this clonotype was seen a few times. The chain combines TRBV18 with TRBJ2-7; D is ambiguous. CDR1 is KGHSH, CDR2 LQKENI, per germline. The germline V and J ends were trimmed by 6 bases and 3 bases, with 15 bases remaining between them. CDR3 length equals 14 residues. The CDR3 is CASSTGPSIYEQYF. The DNA of the CDR3 is TGTGCCAGCTCGACTGGGCCGTCCATCTACGAGCAGTACTTC.

This clonotype was counted a few times. The CDR3 sequence: CASSSAQGIGELFF. The CDR3 DNA reads TGCGCCAGCAGCTCCGCACAGGGGATCGGGGAGCTGTTTTTT. The chain uses TRBV5-1 and TRBJ2-2, with TRBD1 matching 7 bases. V dropped 3 bases and J dropped 7; count of bases not matched to a gene: 6. The CDR3 totals 14 residues. The V gene's germline CDR1 is SGHRS and CDR2 YFSETQ.

Ten or more counts support this clonotype. The CDR3: CASSLRGGFVAYEQYF. In DNA, the CDR3 is TGTGCCAGCAGTTTGCGAGGGGGCTTCGTCGCCTACGAGCAGTACTTC. The rearrangement joins TRBV28 to TRBJ2-7, with 7 bases lining up with TRBD1. The length of the CDR3 is 16 residues. V was clipped by 3 bases and J by 2 bases; unmatched bases: 10. Per the germline V gene, CDR1 is MDHEN and CDR2 is SYDVKM.

The chain couples TRBV20-1 to TRBJ1-5; no reliable D call. The CDR3 length is 15 residues. V lost 1 base and J 1 base, leaving 11 bases between the germline ends. Germline values: CDR1 DFQATT, CDR2 SNEGSKA (reference sequence). DNA for the CDR3: TGCAGTGCTAGAGCCCAGTTATCGAGCAATCAGCCCCAGCATTTT. Its protein is CSARAQLSSNQPQHF.

The table lists this clonotype with a few counts. The chain recombines TRBV12-3 or TRBV12-4 with TRBJ2-1; tentatively, D is TRBD2 (6 bases). With 2 bases removed from V and 9 bases from J, the gap between germline ends came to 11 bases. This CDR3 spans 13 amino acids. This chain's CDR3 is CASSLRGKVEQFF. CDR3 DNA: TGTGCCAGCAGTTTACGGGGGAAGGTTGAGCAGTTCTTC.

Concerning this clonotype: This sequence may be a read error, since a much larger clone differs from it by one base. The J gene is TRBJ2-7, the V gene TRBV6-2 or TRBV6-3; 10 nucleotides agree with TRBD1. The junction had 11 bases not matched to a gene; V was cut back by 6 bases and J by 6 bases. The CDR3 contains 15 residues. Germline V gene data show CDR1 as MNHEY and CDR2 as SVGEGT. The CDR3 is CASRVVRTGGSEQYF. Here the CDR3 DNA reads TGTGCCAGCAGAGTAGTCAGGACAGGGGGAAGCGAGCAGTACTTC.

This clonotype has a count of ten or more. The V and J genes are TRBV15 and TRBJ1-2; D is unclear. Germline V lookup: CDR1 LNHNV, CDR2 YYDKDF (reference sequence). The CDR3 is made up of 12 amino acids. With 5 bases removed from V and 2 bases from J, the gap between germline ends came to 6 bases. CDR3: CATSQDNYGYTF. The DNA for the CDR3 is TGTGCCACCAGCCAGGACAACTATGGCTACACCTTC.

This clonotype was counted at least ten times. V usage is TRBV7-2 and J usage is TRBJ1-1; 8 bases line up with TRBD1. The CDR3 has 14 amino acids. V lost 6 bases to trimming and J lost 5 bases; unmatched junction nucleotides: 8. Germline V gene data show CDR1 as SGHTA and CDR2 as FQGNSA. For the CDR3, the DNA is TGTGCCAGCAGTCTGCAGGGGGCGCGAACTGAAGCTTTCTTT. Translating it yields CASSLQGARTEAFF.

V and J are TRBV6-1 and TRBJ1-5; D may be TRBD1 (5 bases). There are 14 residues in the CDR3. V was shortened by 6 bases and J by 3 bases, with 12 bases between the two germline ends. Germline V CDR1 and CDR2: MNHNS, SASEGT. The CDR3 DNA reads TGTGCCAGCAGCCCGGGACGGTACAATCAGCCCCAGCATTTT. The encoded protein is CASSPGRYNQPQHF.

This chain joins TRBV10-3 and TRBJ1-2; maybe TRBD1 (5 bases). V lost 0 bases and J 2 bases, leaving 10 bases between the germline ends. Germline lookup yields CDR1 ENHRY and CDR2 SYGVKD. The CDR3 is made up of 15 amino acids. The DNA for the CDR3 is TGTGCCATCAGTGAGTCCTACGGGGCGAACTATGGCTACACCTTC. It specifies CAISESYGANYGYTF.

This clonotype was detected only a few times. The V gene is TRBV29-1, the J gene TRBJ2-5; a weak D match, TRBD2 (5 bases). Trimming cost V 0 bases and J 10 bases, with 12 bases left between them. CDR3 size: 12 residues. Germline CDR1 SQVTM, CDR2 ANQGSEA. CDR3 nucleotide sequence: TGCAGCGTTGAAGACGAGGGTTTAGGCCAGTACTTC. This sequence encodes CSVEDEGLGQYF.

The gene calls are TRBV9 and TRBJ2-7, with D perhaps matching TRBD1 or TRBD2 (5 bases each). The CDR3 sequence is 14 residues long. V was trimmed by 0 bases and J by 7 bases, leaving 14 bases between them. CDR1 SGDLS and CDR2 YYNGEE come from the germline V gene. CDR3 in amino acids: CASSVDEGKGEQYF. CDR3 coding DNA: TGTGCCAGCAGCGTAGACGAGGGGAAAGGAGAGCAGTACTTC.

This sequence joins TRBV2 and TRBJ1-4, with 7 bases fitting TRBD1. With V trimmed by 9 bases and J by 4 bases, 5 bases remained unmatched. This CDR3 has 13 residues. The germline V gene encodes CDR1 SNHLY and CDR2 FYNNEI. CDR3 DNA sequence: TGTGCCAGTAGAGGACAGGTTAATGAAAAACTGTTTTTT. It codes for CASRGQVNEKLFF. The whole variable domain, filled in from reference TRBV2 and TRBJ1-4, reads EPEVTQTPSHQVTQMGQEVILRCVPISNHLYFYWYRQILGQKVEFLVSFYNNEISEKSEIFDDQFSVERPDGSNFTLKIRSTKLEDSAMYFCASRGQVNEKLFFGSGTQLSVL.

This clonotype was recorded a few times. The genes are TRBV11-2 and TRBJ2-5; 8 positions agree with TRBD2. Germline CDR1 reads SGHAT; CDR2 reads FQNNGV. Trimming at V came to 3 bases and at J to 2 bases, leaving 5 bases not matched to a gene. This CDR3 is 15 amino acids long. CDR3 bases: TGTGCCAGCAGCTTCGGGGGGGCAGCGCAAGAGACCCAGTACTTC. Translated, it gives CASSFGGAAQETQYF.

This clonotype was seen a few times. The chain employs TRBV4-3 and TRBJ1-5; no clear D. This CDR3 spans 15 amino acids. Germline V gene lookup returns CDR1 LGHNA and CDR2 YSLEER. V was trimmed by 1 base and J by 0 bases, leaving 7 bases between them. The CDR3 here is CASSQGIDSNQPQHF. In DNA form, the CDR3 reads TGCGCCAGCAGCCAAGGGATCGATAGCAATCAGCCCCAGCATTTT.

This rearrangement joins TRBV20-1 to TRBJ2-7, with 7 nucleotides matching TRBD1. The CDR3 is 14 residues long. V lost 3 bases to trimming and J lost 2 bases; unmatched junction nucleotides: 7. Germline lookup yields CDR1 DFQATT and CDR2 SNEGSKA (reference sequence). As DNA, the CDR3 is TGCAGTGCTAGCCCCCTGACAGGGACCTACGAGCAGTACTTC. Protein: CSASPLTGTYEQYF.

The chain is built from TRBV29-1 and TRBJ2-7; the match to TRBD1 covers 9 bases. The germline V gene encodes CDR1 SQVTM and CDR2 ANQGSEA. V shed 4 bases and J 9 bases; nucleotides not matched to a gene: 13. This CDR3 spans 14 amino acids. The CDR3 is CSVVPPGTGIGQYF. The CDR3 DNA follows: TGCAGCGTTGTCCCACCCGGGACAGGGATAGGGCAGTACTTC.

This clonotype came up a few times. This sequence joins TRBV20-1 and TRBJ2-7; 10 bases line up with TRBD2. The V segment lost 3 bases and the J segment 3 bases; nucleotides outside the gene matches: 8. CDR3 size: 15 residues. Per the germline V gene, CDR1 is DFQATT and CDR2 is SNEGSKA (reference sequence). The CDR3 is CSASVSGRGRYEQYF. The CDR3, as DNA: TGCAGTGCTAGCGTCAGCGGGAGGGGTCGCTACGAGCAGTACTTC.

As regards this clonotype: One junction end does not reproduce the germline sequence, and a read error may be involved. V gene TRBV5-1 combines with J gene TRBJ2-5, with 7 bases fitting TRBD2. Germline lookup yields CDR1 SGHRS and CDR2 YFSETQ. This CDR3 is built from 17 residues. The CDR3 reads CASSPLGGSYAQETQYF. CDR3 DNA sequence: TGTGCCAGCAGCCCGCTCGGGGGGAGTTATGCCCAAGAGACCCAGTACTTC.

This chain links TRBV10-3 with TRBJ1-2; no firm D call. V was clipped by 0 bases and J by 3 bases, with 8 bases between them. CDR1 is ENHRY and CDR2 is SYGVKD in the germline V gene. This CDR3 has 14 residues. CDR3 region: CAISESRSDYGYTF. As DNA, the CDR3 is TGTGCCATCAGTGAGTCCAGGTCCGACTATGGCTACACCTTC.

There are many counts of this clonotype. This chain uses TRBV28 with TRBJ2-7; D uncertain. Germline CDR1 reads MDHEN; CDR2 reads SYDVKM. This CDR3 has 12 residues. Trimming pared 4 bases from V and 6 bases from J, leaving 10 bases between. The CDR3, as DNA: TGTGCCAGCAGTTATGGGCGAGGCGAGCAGTACTTC. The encoded protein is CASSYGRGEQYF.

This clonotype was seen a handful of times. The chain couples TRBV20-1 to TRBJ2-3; TRBD2 matches at 8 bases. This CDR3 is built from 15 residues. Germline CDR1 DFQATT, CDR2 SNEGSKA (reference sequence). With V trimmed by 5 bases and J by 5 bases, 12 bases remained unmatched. CDR3 coding DNA: TGCAGTGCTCAAGGGAAGCGGGGGCGGGGAGATACGCAGTATTTT. Its translation is CSAQGKRGRGDTQYF.

This clonotype was observed a few times. The chain couples TRBV7-9 to TRBJ2-7; D possibly corresponds to TRBD1 (6 bases). The CDR3 covers 15 residues. Germline V gene sequence: CDR1 SEHNR, CDR2 FQNEAQ (reference sequence). V lost 5 bases to trimming and J lost 3 bases, with 17 bases between them. CDR3 region: CASSGRDTNVYEQYF. CDR3 coding DNA: TGTGCCAGCAGCGGCCGGGACACCAACGTCTACGAGCAGTACTTC. The variable domain in full, with the rest retrieved from reference TRBV7-9 and TRBJ2-7, is DTGVSQNPRHKITKRGQNVTFRCDPISEHNRLYWYRQTLGQGPEFLTYFQNEAQLEKSRLLSDRFSAERPKGSFSTLEIQRTEQGDSAMYLCASSGRDTNVYEQYFGPGTRLTVT.

This clonotype was seen many times. V is TRBV2 and J is TRBJ1-2; tentatively, D is TRBD1 (6 bases). Germline V gene lookup returns CDR1 SNHLY and CDR2 FYNNEI. This CDR3 has 16 residues. V lost 5 bases to trimming and J lost 4 bases, with 20 bases between them. CDR3 coding DNA: TGTGCCAGCAGTTACCTGGGCGGGGGCATAAGCTATGGCTACACCTTC. Protein sequence: CASSYLGGGISYGYTF.

This sequence joins TRBV20-1 and TRBJ1-3, with D uncertain. Germline V lookup: CDR1 DFQATT, CDR2 SNEGSKA (reference sequence). V gave up 0 bases and J gave up 0 bases, with 9 bases separating them. The CDR3 contains 15 residues. The CDR3 coding sequence is TGCAGTGCTAGAGAGGGCAGTAGCTCTGGAAACACCATATATTTT. Protein: CSAREGSSSGNTIYF.

Of note for this clonotype: A much larger clone sits a single nucleotide away, making a read error possible. The rearrangement uses TRBV5-1 and TRBJ2-1, with TRBD2 identical over 8 bases. CDR1 is SGHRS, CDR2 YFSETQ, per germline. The length of the CDR3 is 15 residues. The CDR3 region is CASGLETSVYNEQFF. The CDR3 DNA reads as TGCGCCAGCGGCTTGGAGACTAGCGTGTACAATGAGCAGTTCTTC.

This clonotype appeared many times. This rearrangement joins TRBV2 to TRBJ1-1, with D hard to call. The V gene lost 3 bases and the J gene lost 1 base, with 12 bases spanning the gap. Germline V gene sequence: CDR1 SNHLY, CDR2 FYNNEI. The CDR3 totals 15 residues. CDR3 region: CASSDVGQQNTEAFF. CDR3 coding DNA: TGTGCCAGCAGTGATGTAGGGCAGCAGAACACTGAAGCTTTCTTT.

A few counts support this clonotype. The chain links TRBV6-5 to TRBJ2-7; D unclear. Trimming stripped 2 bases from V and 6 bases from J, with 8 bases between. The germline CDR1 and CDR2 sequences are MNHEY and SVGAGI. CDR3 length: 12 amino acids. The CDR3 loop is CASSYNPGEQYF. The DNA for the CDR3 is TGTGCCAGCAGTTACAATCCCGGCGAGCAGTACTTC.